Shown below are 10 T cell receptor beta chains from a single sample sequenced in a study of T cell responses to AZD1222 COVID-19 vaccine. The repertoire was sequenced with immunoSEQ multiplex PCR; TCRdb's copy has only in-frame clones and lacks some. The sample yields 57,000 or so clones, over 75% seen once. The source was peripheral blood, collected 28 days after the second AZD1222 dose. The receptors derive from an adult who received the AZD1222 COVID-19 vaccine.

This clone was observed a single time. V gene TRBV28 combines with J gene TRBJ2-7, with TRBD2 identical over 9 bases. V was pared by 8 bases and J by 3 bases, with 11 bases of the junction left unmatched. Germline-derived CDR1 and CDR2 are MDHEN and SYDVKM. This CDR3 is built from 15 residues. CDR3 sequence: CASCAGGNGIYEQYF. CDR3 DNA sequence: TGTGCCAGCTGCGCGGGAGGGAACGGGATCTACGAGCAGTACTTC.

V and J are TRBV9 and TRBJ1-3; D unresolved. The germline V gene has CDR1 SGDLS and CDR2 YYNGEE. The V and J ends lost 4 bases and 4 bases respectively, with 21 bases between them. The CDR3 has 17 amino acids. This CDR3 reads CASSRVGMLNPGNTIYF. CDR3 bases: TGTGCCAGCAGCAGAGTAGGGATGCTTAACCCCGGAAACACCATATATTTT.

The V gene is TRBV28, the J gene TRBJ2-7; D is ambiguous. Trimming shortened V by 2 bases and J by 3 bases, and 2 bases separated the two germline ends. CDR3 length equals 11 residues. CDR1 and CDR2 (germline): MDHEN, SYDVKM. The CDR3 DNA reads as TGTGCCAGCAGTTTAAACTACGAGCAGTACTTC. This encodes CASSLNYEQYF.

The chain uses TRBV19 and TRBJ2-3; D is unclear. The V gene's germline CDR1 is LNHDA and CDR2 SQIVND (reference sequence). The CDR3 contains 15 residues. Trimming left V 3 bases short and J 2 bases short, with 12 bases between. The CDR3 loop reads CASSIGGTYTDTQYF. CDR3 DNA sequence: TGTGCCAGTAGTATCGGCGGAACATACACAGATACGCAGTATTTT.

V gene TRBV7-9 combines with J gene TRBJ2-5; D gene unclear. Germline V CDR1 and CDR2: SEHNR, FQNEAQ (reference sequence). V was trimmed by 3 bases and J by 5 bases, leaving 22 bases between them. The CDR3 runs 17 residues. CDR3 sequence (DNA): TGTGCCAGCAGCTTTGTCGGAACTCCACGTACGGGTGAGACCCAGTACTTC. It translates to CASSFVGTPRTGETQYF.

V is TRBV7-9 and J is TRBJ1-1; D is uncertain. V lost 0 bases and J lost 0, with 5 bases in between. Per germline, CDR1 SEHNR and CDR2 FQNEAQ (reference sequence). The length of the CDR3 is 14 residues. The CDR3 sequence is CASSLANLNTEAFF. DNA of the CDR3: TGTGCCAGCAGCTTAGCAAATCTGAACACTGAAGCTTTCTTT.

The V call is TRBV6-6, the J call TRBJ2-2; D not resolved. The CDR3 is 12 residues long. Trimming left V 6 bases short and J 1 base short, with 3 bases between. Germline values: CDR1 MNHNY, CDR2 SVGAGI (reference sequence). The CDR3 sequence: CASSLNTGELFF. CDR3 DNA: TGTGCCAGCAGCCTGAACACCGGGGAGCTGTTTTTT.

The genes are TRBV4-2 and TRBJ2-1; D is tentatively TRBD1 or TRBD2 (5 bases each). Germline values: CDR1 LGHNA, CDR2 YNFKEQ. The CDR3 loop spans 17 amino acids. V was shortened by 0 bases and J by 4 bases, with 16 bases between the two germline ends. The CDR3 protein is CASSQERSGPLYNEQFF. CDR3 coding DNA: TGTGCCAGCAGCCAAGAACGGTCGGGACCACTTTACAATGAGCAGTTCTTC.

This clone was found once. The J gene is TRBJ1-1, the V gene TRBV18; 10 bases align to TRBD1. V lost 2 bases to trimming and J lost 4 bases; unmatched junction nucleotides: 4. Per the germline V gene, CDR1 is KGHSH and CDR2 is LQKENI. The CDR3 has 15 residues. The CDR3 sequence: CASSPSRTGGTEAFF. For the CDR3, the DNA is TGTGCCAGCTCACCAAGCCGGACAGGGGGCACTGAAGCTTTCTTT.

The J gene is TRBJ2-1, the V gene TRBV14; 13 nucleotides line up with TRBD2. Germline V gene data show CDR1 as SGHDN and CDR2 as FVKESK. The length of the CDR3 is 17 residues. J lost 10 bases, V lost 3 bases, and 12 bases had no gene match. The CDR3 reads CASSHDPGLAGPWEQFF. CDR3 sequence (DNA): TGTGCCAGCAGCCATGATCCGGGACTAGCGGGACCCTGGGAGCAGTTCTTC.